A single sample is the source of the 4 T cell receptor beta chains below, sequenced in a study of T cell repertoires in cytomegalovirus infection (dated by TCRdb to about 2019). The instrument given in TCRdb is Illumina HiSeq 1500. TCRdb redid the processing of the public reads, applying fastp at Q25 and MiXCR, and retained in-frame beta chains. Identical CDR3 protein sequences are pooled into one entry, listed with their most common genes and DNA. The sample yields under 250,000 distinct CDR3 sequences; roughly 12% were counted once. 1.5% to 2% of the sample is in the top ten clones. The material sequenced was PBMCs. The source is a human donor in good health (CMV status not recorded). Some clones in this sample may be carry-over from other donors' samples.

There are many counts of this clonotype. The chain employs TRBV6-5 and TRBJ2-1; D gene uncertain. This CDR3 is built from 11 residues. Trimming stripped 2 bases from V and 8 bases from J, with 4 bases between. CDR1 MNHEY and CDR2 SVGAGI come from the germline V gene. In nucleotides, the CDR3 is TGTGCCAGCAGTTACGGGTATGAGCAGTTCTTC. It yields the protein CASSYGYEQFF.

This clonotype appeared many times. This sequence joins TRBV29-1 and TRBJ1-5; the D is unclear. The germline gives CDR1 SQVTM, CDR2 ANQGSEA. The CDR3 runs 13 residues. Trimming shortened V by 4 bases and J by 0 bases, and 7 bases separated the two germline ends. The CDR3 DNA follows: TGCAGCGTTGCTCGGGATAGCAATCAGCCCCAGCATTTT. Amino acid sequence: CSVARDSNQPQHF.

The chain's CDR3 is CASSLLAGYNEQFF. The CDR3 region has the DNA TGTGCCAGTAGTTTACTAGCGGGTTACAATGAGCAGTTCTTC. The chain has TRBV19 and TRBJ2-1, with 9 positions matching TRBD2. The germline V gene has CDR1 LNHDA and CDR2 SQIVND (reference sequence). V was clipped by 5 bases and J by 4 bases; unmatched bases: 3. The length of the CDR3 is 14 residues. Full variable domain (missing parts from reference TRBV19 and TRBJ2-1): DGGITQSPKYLFRKEGQNVTLSCEQNLNHDAMYWYRQDPGQGLRLIYYSQIVNDFQKGDIAEGYSVSREKKESFPLTVTSAQKNPTAFYLCASSLLAGYNEQFFGPGTRLTVL.

This chain joins TRBV7-9 and TRBJ2-3, with TRBD2 identical over 8 bases. Germline CDR1 reads SEHNR; CDR2 reads FQNEAQ (reference sequence). This CDR3 is built from 17 residues. V was clipped by 1 base and J by 3 bases; unmatched bases: 9. The CDR3, as DNA: TGTGCCAGCAGCTTAGGTTCTGTAGCGGGAAAGACAGATACGCAGTATTTT. Protein: CASSLGSVAGKTDTQYF.